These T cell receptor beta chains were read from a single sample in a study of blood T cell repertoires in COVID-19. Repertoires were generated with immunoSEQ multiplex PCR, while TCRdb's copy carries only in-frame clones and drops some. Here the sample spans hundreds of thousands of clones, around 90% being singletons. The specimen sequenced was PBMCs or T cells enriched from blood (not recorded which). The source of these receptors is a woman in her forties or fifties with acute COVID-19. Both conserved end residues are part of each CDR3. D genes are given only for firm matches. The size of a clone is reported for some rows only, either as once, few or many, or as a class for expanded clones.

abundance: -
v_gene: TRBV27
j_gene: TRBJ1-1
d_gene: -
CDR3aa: CASSLSLTMNTEAFF
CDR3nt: TGTGCCAGCAGTTTATCACTTACCATGAACACTGAAGCTTTCTTT

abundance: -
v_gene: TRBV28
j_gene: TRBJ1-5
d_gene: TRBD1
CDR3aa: CASRTGGYQPQHF
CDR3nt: TGTGCCAGCAGAACAGGGGGATATCAGCCCCAGCATTTT

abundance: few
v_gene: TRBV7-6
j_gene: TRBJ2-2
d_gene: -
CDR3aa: CASSKGGFFRTGELFF
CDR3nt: TGTGCCAGCAGCAAGGGGGGGTTTTTTCGCACCGGGGAGCTGTTTTTT

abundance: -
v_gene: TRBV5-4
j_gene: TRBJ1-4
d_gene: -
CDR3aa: CASSPGWVANEKLFF
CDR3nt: TGTGCCAGCAGCCCAGGGTGGGTGGCTAATGAAAAACTGTTTTTT

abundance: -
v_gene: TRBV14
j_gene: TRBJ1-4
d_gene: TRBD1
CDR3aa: CASSYRQGSNEKLFF
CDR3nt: TGTGCCAGCAGCTACAGACAGGGCTCTAATGAAAAACTGTTTTTT

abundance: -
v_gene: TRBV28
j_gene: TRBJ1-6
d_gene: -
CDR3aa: CASSLGYLRDSPLHF
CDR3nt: TGTGCCAGCAGTTTAGGATACTTACGGGATTCACCCCTCCACTTT

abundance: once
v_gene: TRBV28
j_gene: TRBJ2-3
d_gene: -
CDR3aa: CASSPGHTDTQYF
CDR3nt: TGTGCCAGCAGTCCGGGACACACAGATACGCAGTATTTT

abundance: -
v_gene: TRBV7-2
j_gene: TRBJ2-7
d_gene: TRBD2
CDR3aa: CASSPTLAGGASWYEQYF
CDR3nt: TGTGCCAGCAGCCCGACACTAGCGGGAGGGGCAAGCTGGTACGAGCAGTACTTC

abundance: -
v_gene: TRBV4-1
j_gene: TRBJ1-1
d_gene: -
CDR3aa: CASSHGSTEAFF
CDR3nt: TGCGCCAGCAGCCACGGTAGCACTGAAGCTTTCTTT

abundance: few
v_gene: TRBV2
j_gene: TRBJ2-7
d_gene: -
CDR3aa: CASVEGLSYEQYF
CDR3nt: TGTGCCTCTGTGGAGGGTTTGTCCTACGAGCAGTACTTC

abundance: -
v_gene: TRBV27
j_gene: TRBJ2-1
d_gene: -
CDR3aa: CASSFEVGPLSNEQFF
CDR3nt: TGTGCCAGCAGTTTTGAGGTGGGGCCATTAAGTAATGAGCAGTTCTTC

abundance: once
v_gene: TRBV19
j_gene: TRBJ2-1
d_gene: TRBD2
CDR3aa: CASSIDGSGRAGEQFF
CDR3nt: TGTGCCAGTAGTATAGATGGTAGCGGGAGGGCCGGGGAGCAGTTCTTC

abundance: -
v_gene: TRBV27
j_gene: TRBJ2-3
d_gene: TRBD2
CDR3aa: CASSPTGTRKADTQYF
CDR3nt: TGTGCCAGCAGTCCAACCGGGACTAGAAAAGCAGATACGCAGTATTTT

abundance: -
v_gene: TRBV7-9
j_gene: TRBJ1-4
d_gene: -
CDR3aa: CASSLGDSYLEKLFF
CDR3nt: TGTGCCAGCAGCTTAGGTGACAGCTACCTCGAAAAACTGTTTTTT

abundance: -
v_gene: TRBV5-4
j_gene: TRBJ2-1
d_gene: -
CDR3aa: CASRPGGTNQRFF
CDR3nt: TGTGCCAGCAGACCCGGGGGGACAAACCAAAGGTTCTTC

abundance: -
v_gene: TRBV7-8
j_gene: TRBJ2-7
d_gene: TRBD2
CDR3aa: CASSFSGGPVPYEQYF
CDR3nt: TGTGCCAGCAGCTTTAGCGGGGGGCCAGTCCCCTACGAGCAGTACTTC

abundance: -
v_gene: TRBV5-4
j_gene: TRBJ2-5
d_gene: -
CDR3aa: CASSLWRDPQQTQYF
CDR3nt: TGTGCCAGCAGCTTGTGGAGGGACCCCCAGCAGACCCAGTACTTC

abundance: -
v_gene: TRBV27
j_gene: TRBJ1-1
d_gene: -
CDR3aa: CASTPGGWMNTEAFF
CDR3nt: TGTGCCAGCACCCCGGGGGGCTGGATGAACACTGAAGCTTTCTTT

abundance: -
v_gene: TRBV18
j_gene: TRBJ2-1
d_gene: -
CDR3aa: CASSPGDNEQFF
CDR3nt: TGTGCCAGCTCACCGGGAGACAATGAGCAGTTCTTC

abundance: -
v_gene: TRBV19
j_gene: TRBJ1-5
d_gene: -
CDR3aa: CASSIAISGGRNQPQHF
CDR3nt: TGTGCCAGTAGTATAGCCATCTCGGGTGGGAGGAACCAGCCCCAGCATTTT